This record covers a single T cell receptor beta chain. Which antigen it targets is not known. No base-level quality is on record; no much larger clone is a single base apart. The source of the sample is a study of identical twins (dated by TCRdb to the mid-2010s). Regarding the study in general: To test whether fetal clonotypes persist, the study used deep sequencing on TCR alpha and beta repertoires from monozygotic twins, unrelated adults of various ages, and cord blood. Replicate twin experiments were performed at different times using different library preparation protocols to rule out contamination.

The CDR3 covers 15 residues, taking in both the cysteine and the phenylalanine. Only the CDR3 region is kept as DNA, spanning 45 bases read in frame from base 1. The germline V gene gives CDR1 as SGHTA and CDR2 as FQGNSA. V drops 5 bases and J drops 1 base, leaving 13 bases in between. Only healthy Caucasian donors were included. The twin cohort comprised three pairs of female monozygotic twins, all aged roughly 18 to 29 years. CD4+ and CD8+ T cell populations were isolated with positive isolation kits from Invitrogen. The library was generated by 5' RACE. The instrument was an Illumina HiSeq 2000. A universal primer binding site was added through template switching, and the final cDNA carried a unique molecular identifier so that TCR cDNA molecules could be counted accurately. Specific primers in the conserved constant-segment region were used to synthesize first-strand cDNA for the TCR alpha and beta chains. Each cDNA library was double barcoded, with a SMART-Mk sample barcode plus Illumina barcodes, to control for contamination. Two successive PCR steps introduced TruSeq adapter sequences along with Illumina sample barcodes. The Illumina HiSeq platform was used with custom primers to sequence TCR alpha and beta cDNA libraries. Concerning the study's data processing: MiGEC was used to process raw reads and extract unique molecular identifiers, and MiXCR was used to find CDR3 positions. Recombination models were inferred per individual with the repgenHMM and IGoR tools using an EM algorithm. The analysis of shared clonotypes was done with the tcR package in R, with sharing normalized by the product of cloneset sizes. To study raw recombination free of thymic and clonal selection effects, out-of-frame nonproductive sequences were analyzed. Clones were called with MiXCR by TCRdb after fastp trimmed the public reads at Q25, and only in-frame beta chains were retained. Every entry covers one CDR3 protein and lists the most common genes and DNA from its rows. The V and J calls were not made by the authors but by TCRdb's processing. The sample table records under 300,000 distinct CDR3 sequences; around 8% of these occur just once. The top ten clonotypes cover 3% to 3.5% of the sample.

On the study overall, not on this receptor specifically: The excess sharing between twins in beta out-of-frame sequences was weaker because fewer shared sequences reduced the signal-to-noise ratio. Zero-insertion analyses could be partly confounded by invariant T cells such as MAIT and iNKT, although diverse VJ usage argued against such confounding for most clonotypes. Fewer insertions were carried by abundant cord blood beta clonotypes; a weaker similar trend was observed in young adult naive repertoires, while no such trend was observed in memory repertoires. Out-of-frame TCR alpha sharing in monozygotic twins was systematically underestimated by recombination models, whereas sharing between unrelated individuals was in agreement with the recombination models. Compared with coincidental sharing between unrelated individuals, out-of-frame TCR alpha sequences shared between twins showed an excess of sequences with low generation probability. Because the same donors could not be followed over many years, conclusions were based on cross-sectional statistical analysis.

These data are also associated with another study on yellow fever vaccine responses in identical twins. The second study also describes: The T cell response to vaccination in identical twins was reported by the authors to appear partly convergent and partly personalized. The study precisely tracked vaccine-responding T cell clones in identical twins.

This clonotype originated in a woman aged 18-35 years in good health. The sequence is built from TRBV7-2 and TRBJ2-3; the D gene identity is not certain. The specimen sequenced was CD8+ T cells sorted from blood. The CDR3 region reads CASSPRVVGTDTQYF. The DNA sequence is TGTGCCAGCAGCCCCCGGGTAGTAGGCACAGATACGCAGTATTTT.